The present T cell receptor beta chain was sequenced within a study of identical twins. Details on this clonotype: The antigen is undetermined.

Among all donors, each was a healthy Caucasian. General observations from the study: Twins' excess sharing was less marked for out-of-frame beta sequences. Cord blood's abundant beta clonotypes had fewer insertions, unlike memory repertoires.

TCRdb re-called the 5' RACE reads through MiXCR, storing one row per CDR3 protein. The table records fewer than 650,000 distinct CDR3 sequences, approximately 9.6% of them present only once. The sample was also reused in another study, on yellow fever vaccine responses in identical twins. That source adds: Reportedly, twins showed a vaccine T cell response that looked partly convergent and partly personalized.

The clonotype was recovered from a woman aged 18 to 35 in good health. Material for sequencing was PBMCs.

The CDR3 sequence: CSVVAGGTGELFF. CDR3 nucleotide sequence: TGCAGCGTGGTCGCGGGAGGAACCGGGGAGCTGTTTTTT. The V gene is TRBV29-1, the J gene TRBJ2-2; 8 positions agree with TRBD2. Germline CDR1 SQVTM, CDR2 ANQGSEA. This CDR3 region has 13 residues. The V gene end was trimmed by 6 bases and the J gene end by 5 bases; junction bases not matched to a gene: 5.